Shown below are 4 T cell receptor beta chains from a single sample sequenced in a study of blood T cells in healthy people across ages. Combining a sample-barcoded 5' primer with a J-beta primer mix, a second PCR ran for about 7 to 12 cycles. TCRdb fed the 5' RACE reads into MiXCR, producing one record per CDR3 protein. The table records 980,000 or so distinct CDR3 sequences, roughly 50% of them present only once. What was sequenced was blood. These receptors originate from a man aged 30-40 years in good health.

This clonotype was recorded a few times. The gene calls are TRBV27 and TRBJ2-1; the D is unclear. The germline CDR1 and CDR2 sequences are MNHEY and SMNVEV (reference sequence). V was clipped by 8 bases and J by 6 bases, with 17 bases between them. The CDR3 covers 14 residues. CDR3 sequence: CASQAPVNFNEQFF. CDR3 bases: TGTGCCAGCCAGGCCCCCGTTAATTTCAATGAGCAGTTCTTC.

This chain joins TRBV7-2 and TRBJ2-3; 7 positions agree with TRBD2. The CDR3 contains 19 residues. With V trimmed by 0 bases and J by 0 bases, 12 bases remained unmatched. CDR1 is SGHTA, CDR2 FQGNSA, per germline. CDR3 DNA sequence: TGTGCCAGCAGCTTAGCCTGGCTAGCGGAAATTGATAGCACAGATACGCAGTATTTT. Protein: CASSLAWLAEIDSTDTQYF.

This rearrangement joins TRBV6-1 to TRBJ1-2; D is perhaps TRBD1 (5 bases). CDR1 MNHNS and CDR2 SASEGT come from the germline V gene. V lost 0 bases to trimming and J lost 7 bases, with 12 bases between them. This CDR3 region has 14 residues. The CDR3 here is CASSEAGLVSGYTF. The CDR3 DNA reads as TGTGCCAGCAGTGAAGCGGGACTTGTCTCTGGCTACACCTTC.

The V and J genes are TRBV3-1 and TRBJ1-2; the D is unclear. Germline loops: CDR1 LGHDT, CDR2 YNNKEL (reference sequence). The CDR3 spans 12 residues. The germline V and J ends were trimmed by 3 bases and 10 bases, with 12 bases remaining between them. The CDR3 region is CASSQRVADYTF. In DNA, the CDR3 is TGTGCCAGCAGCCAGCGGGTAGCTGACTACACCTTC.